These 26 T cell receptor beta chains were all obtained from the same sample, sequenced in a study of cytomegalovirus exposure and HLA in healthy donors. 13 Jbeta primers and 60 Vbeta primers were used for the PCR. Here immunoSEQ multiplex PCR was the method, and the copy in TCRdb shows in-frame clones only, minus some. The sample records some 140,000 clones, roughly 80% being singletons. Sequencing was performed on PBMCs. Source of these receptors: a female donor in good health and CMV-seronegative.

The chain uses TRBV6-5 and TRBJ2-1; 8 bases map to TRBD1. The CDR3 is made up of 15 amino acids. Germline values: CDR1 MNHEY, CDR2 SVGAGI. V shed 6 bases, J shed 7 bases, and the junction held 11 bases outside the gene matches. The CDR3 sequence: CASRLTGGPKNEQFF. CDR3 sequence (DNA): TGTGCCAGCAGGTTAACAGGGGGACCAAAAAATGAGCAGTTCTTC.

The chain joins TRBV6-6 to TRBJ1-4, with D unclear. CDR1 MNHNY and CDR2 SVGAGI come from the germline V gene (reference sequence). Trimming left V 7 bases short and J 7 bases short, with 19 bases between. This CDR3 contains 15 residues. The CDR3 DNA is TGTGCCAGCACCTCCTCGGGCGGGTTTCGTGAAAAACTGTTTTTT. Residues: CASTSSGGFREKLFF.

The chain couples TRBV9 to TRBJ2-5; TRBD2 might be the D (6 bases). The CDR3 has 15 residues. Between the trimmed V and J ends, which lost 0 bases and 1 base, there was a span of 10 bases. The germline V gene has CDR1 SGDLS and CDR2 YYNGEE. DNA for the CDR3: TGTGCCAGCAGCGTAGGATCCGGGAGCCAAGAGACCCAGTACTTC. Residues: CASSVGSGSQETQYF. The full variable domain, with the rest looked up from reference TRBV9 and TRBJ2-5, is DSGVTQTPKHLITATGQRVTLRCSPRSGDLSVYWYQQSLDQGLQFLIQYYNGEERAKGNILERFSAQQFPDLHSELNLSSLELGDSALYFCASSVGSGSQETQYFGPGTRLLVL.

The chain joins TRBV7-2 to TRBJ2-7, with 11 bases that match TRBD2. Germline CDR1 and CDR2: SGHTA and FQGNSA. J was trimmed by 1 base and V by 5 bases; bases with no gene match: 4. This CDR3 comprises 15 residues. In nucleotides, the CDR3 is TGTGCCAGCAGCACCGGGACTAGCGGATCCTACGAGCAGTACTTC. Translating it yields CASSTGTSGSYEQYF.

The table lists this clone with a few counts. This chain uses TRBV5-1 with TRBJ2-5; D is unresolved. CDR3 length: 11 residues. The V gene's germline CDR1 is SGHRS and CDR2 YFSETQ. Trimming removed 3 bases from V and 5 bases from J, with 5 bases in between. In DNA form, the CDR3 reads TGCGCCAGCAGCTGGGCGGAGACCCAGTACTTC. Its translation: CASSWAETQYF.

The chain carries TRBV27 and TRBJ2-1, with TRBD2 matching 7 bases. The CDR3 runs 16 residues. V shed 1 base and J 4 bases; nucleotides not matched to a gene: 7. Germline values: CDR1 MNHEY, CDR2 SMNVEV (reference sequence). CDR3 sequence: CASSLWGGSGYNEQFF. Written as DNA, the CDR3 is TGTGCCAGCAGTTTATGGGGGGGATCGGGGTACAATGAGCAGTTCTTC.

This clone was counted a few times. The chain couples TRBV6-5 to TRBJ2-7; TRBD1 is a possible D gene (5 bases). Germline CDR1 MNHEY, CDR2 SVGAGI. The V end was cut by 7 bases, the J end by 4 bases, with 14 bases between. The CDR3 is 13 residues long. The CDR3 region is CASKDTVGYEQYF. CDR3 in DNA: TGTGCCAGCAAGGACACCGTGGGGTACGAGCAGTACTTC.

The chain recombines TRBV1 with TRBJ2-5; the listed D gene, TRBD2, was not tested against the DNA. TRBV1 is classified as a pseudogene. The CDR3 covers 15 residues. The CDR3 DNA is TGCACCAGCAGCCAGGCACTAGCGCGTACAGAGACCCAGTACTTC. It codes for CTSSQALARTETQYF.

The chain has TRBV10-2 and TRBJ2-7; 10 nucleotides match TRBD1. The V gene's germline CDR1 is WSHSY and CDR2 SAAADI. The CDR3 contains 15 residues. V trimming: 3 bases; J trimming: 4 bases; junction bases outside the gene matches: 6. The CDR3 DNA follows: TGCGCCAGCAGTGACCGGGACAGGGGTTCTTACGAGCAGTACTTC. It encodes CASSDRDRGSYEQYF.

Only a few counts were recorded for this clone. This chain's CDR3 is CASSFGTRNYGYTF. CDR3 nucleotide sequence: TGTGCCAGCAGTTTTGGGACAAGGAACTATGGCTACACCTTC. The J gene is TRBJ1-2, the V gene TRBV27, with D tentatively TRBD1 (6 bases). V was pared by 3 bases and J by 2 bases, with 10 bases between. CDR3 length: 14 residues. The germline CDR1 and CDR2 sequences are MNHEY and SMNVEV (reference sequence).

The V call is TRBV18, the J call TRBJ2-7; 7 bases align to TRBD2. The trim removed 2 bases at V and 3 bases at J, leaving 10 bases unmatched. The CDR3 loop spans 16 amino acids. Germline V gene sequence: CDR1 KGHSH, CDR2 LQKENI. The CDR3 protein is CASSPEGGTASYEQYF. CDR3 coding DNA: TGTGCCAGCTCACCAGAGGGAGGGACCGCTAGCTACGAGCAGTACTTC.

The chain employs TRBV13 and TRBJ2-2, with D unresolved. This CDR3 spans 13 amino acids. V shed 5 bases and J shed 3 bases, with 7 bases lying between them. Germline-derived CDR1 and CDR2 are PRHDT and FYEKMQ (reference sequence). Written as DNA, the CDR3 is TGTGCCAGCAGCCTAACCGACACCGGGGAGCTGTTTTTT. Translating it yields CASSLTDTGELFF. The entire variable domain, with the rest obtained from reference TRBV13 and TRBJ2-2, is as follows: AAGVIQSPRHLIKEKRETATLKCYPIPRHDTVYWYQQGPGQDPQFLISFYEKMQSDKGSIPDRFSAQQFSDYHSELNMSSLELGDSALYFCASSLTDTGELFFGEGSRLTVL.

With respect to this clone: Other DNA sequences in this sample translate to the same CDR3. The CDR3 nucleotides are TGTGCCAGCAGCCCAGGCTACGAGCAGTACTTC. Translation gives CASSPGYEQYF. The rearrangement joins TRBV7-2 to TRBJ2-7; D remains ambiguous. Germline values: CDR1 SGHTA, CDR2 FQGNSA. V was shortened by 5 bases and J by 3 bases, with 5 bases between the two germline ends. The CDR3 contains 11 residues.

The chain has TRBV6-6 and TRBJ2-7; D might be TRBD1 (6 bases). The CDR3 has 14 residues. The ends were cut back, 7 bases at V and 2 bases at J, with 15 bases in the middle. Germline assignment: CDR1 MNHNY and CDR2 SVGAGI (reference sequence). The CDR3 nucleotides are TGTGCCAGCACCTCTAGGCAGGGGACCTACGAGCAGTACTTC. Translation: CASTSRQGTYEQYF.

The chain links TRBV19 to TRBJ2-3, with D maybe TRBD1 (6 bases). Germline lookup yields CDR1 LNHDA and CDR2 SQIVND (reference sequence). This CDR3 region has 16 residues. Deletions cut 0 bases from V and 0 bases from J, with 10 bases between. The CDR3 bases are TGTGCCAGTAGTATAGATCGAGGACAGAGCACAGATACGCAGTATTTT. This encodes CASSIDRGQSTDTQYF.

This clone was counted only a few times. The chain is built from TRBV6-6 and TRBJ2-7, with D perhaps TRBD2 (5 bases). Between the trimmed V and J ends, which lost 8 bases and 5 bases, there was a span of 10 bases. Looked up from germline, CDR1 is MNHNY and CDR2 is SVGAGI (reference sequence). The CDR3 runs to 11 residues. Written as DNA, the CDR3 is TGTGCCAGCTCGGACGGGAACGAGCAGTACTTC. It codes for CASSDGNEQYF.

The V call is TRBV1, the J call TRBJ1-2; TRBD1 is taken as the D call from the table, unchecked against the DNA. TRBV1 is a pseudogene segment. This CDR3 spans 13 amino acids. The CDR3 bases are TGCACCAGCAGCCCGGGACAGGTCCATGGCTACCCCTTC. Translated, it gives CTSSPGQVHGYPF.

The genes are TRBV12-5 and TRBJ1-1, with D perhaps matching TRBD1 (6 bases). Trimming stripped 1 base from V and 1 base from J, with 10 bases between. The CDR3 spans 15 residues. The germline gives CDR1 LGHNT, CDR2 FRNRAP. In DNA form, the CDR3 reads TGTGCTAGTGGTTTGGATACCAGGGGGAACACTGAAGCTTTCTTT. It specifies CASGLDTRGNTEAFF.

This chain connects TRBV29-1 to TRBJ1-2, with D possibly being TRBD1 (6 bases). Germline V gives CDR1 SQVTM, CDR2 ANQGSEA. This CDR3 comprises 17 residues. V was trimmed by 0 bases and J by 3 bases, leaving 20 bases between them. CDR3 in DNA: TGCAGCGTTGAAGAGGGAGCCGGGGGGCCCCCTCACTATGGCTACACCTTC. Its translation: CSVEEGAGGPPHYGYTF.

This rearrangement joins TRBV6-5 to TRBJ1-3; the match to TRBD1 covers 8 bases. CDR1 and CDR2 from the germline V gene are MNHEY and SVGAGI. With V trimmed by 6 bases and J by 1 base, 2 bases remained unmatched. CDR3 length equals 14 residues. Written as DNA, the CDR3 is TGTGCCAGCAGCTGGACAGGGTCTGGAAACACCATATATTTT. This translates into CASSWTGSGNTIYF.

This rearrangement joins TRBV7-6 to TRBJ2-4; 10 bases match TRBD2. V was clipped by 5 bases and J by 2 bases; unmatched bases: 3. Germline V gene sequence: CDR1 SGHVS, CDR2 FNYEAQ. This CDR3 has 15 amino acids. As DNA, the CDR3 is TGTGCCAGCAGCGAACTAGCGGGAACCAAAAACATTCAGTACTTC. It codes for CASSELAGTKNIQYF.

The chain uses TRBV4-1 and TRBJ2-5, with D perhaps TRBD2 (6 bases). Trimming pared 0 bases from V and 5 bases from J, leaving 10 bases between. Germline values: CDR1 MGHRA, CDR2 YSYEKL. This CDR3 region has 14 residues. CDR3 region: CASSQDWRDETQYF. The CDR3 bases are TGCGCCAGCAGCCAAGATTGGAGGGACGAGACCCAGTACTTC.

With respect to this clone: The sample has other DNA sequences that encode this CDR3 too. V gene TRBV7-9 combines with J gene TRBJ2-1, with 7 bases aligning to TRBD1. CDR1 and CDR2 from the germline V gene are SEHNR and FQNEAQ (reference sequence). Trimming removed 3 bases from V and 3 bases from J; junction bases left unmatched: 5. This CDR3 is built from 15 residues. The CDR3 region has the DNA TGTGCCAGCAGCTTGGGTGACAGGGACTACAATGAGCAGTTCTTC. It encodes CASSLGDRDYNEQFF.

V is TRBV11-2 and J is TRBJ1-2, with a tentative D call TRBD1 (6 bases). The CDR3 totals 12 residues. Deletions cut 5 bases from V and 13 bases from J, with 17 bases between. Germline V CDR1 and CDR2: SGHAT, FQNNGV. CDR3 amino acids: CASSSNRESRTF. CDR3 bases: TGTGCCAGCAGCAGCAACAGGGAGAGTCGCACCTTC.

The rearrangement uses TRBV10-3 and TRBJ2-5, with TRBD2 matching 16 bases. Germline assignment: CDR1 ENHRY and CDR2 SYGVKD. This CDR3 has 20 amino acids. Trimming took 4 bases from V and 2 from J; bases not matched to a gene: 13. The CDR3 nucleotides read TGTGCCATCAGTGCTACCCGCGGGACTAGCGGGAGGGCCGGGCAAGAGACCCAGTACTTC. As protein: CAISATRGTSGRAGQETQYF.

In its sample, this clone was seen once. CDR3 amino acids: CASSLNLAGVDEQFF. CDR3 bases: TGTGCCAGCAGTCTCAACCTAGCGGGAGTTGATGAGCAGTTCTTC. The chain combines TRBV13 with TRBJ2-1, with 10 bases fitting TRBD2. The V gene end was trimmed by 6 bases and the J gene end by 8 bases; junction bases not matched to a gene: 10. In germline, CDR1 is PRHDT, CDR2 FYEKMQ (reference sequence). This CDR3 contains 15 residues.